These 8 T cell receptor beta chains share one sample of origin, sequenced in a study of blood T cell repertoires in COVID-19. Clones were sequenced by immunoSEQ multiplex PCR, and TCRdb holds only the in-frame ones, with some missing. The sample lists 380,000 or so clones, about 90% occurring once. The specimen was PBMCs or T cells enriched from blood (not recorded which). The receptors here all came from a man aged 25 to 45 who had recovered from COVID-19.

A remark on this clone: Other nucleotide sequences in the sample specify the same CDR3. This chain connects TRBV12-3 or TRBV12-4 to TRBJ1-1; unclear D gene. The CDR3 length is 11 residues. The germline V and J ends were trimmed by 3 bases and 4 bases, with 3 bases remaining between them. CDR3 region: CASSLSTEAFF. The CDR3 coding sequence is TGTGCCAGCAGTTTGAGCACTGAAGCTTTCTTT.

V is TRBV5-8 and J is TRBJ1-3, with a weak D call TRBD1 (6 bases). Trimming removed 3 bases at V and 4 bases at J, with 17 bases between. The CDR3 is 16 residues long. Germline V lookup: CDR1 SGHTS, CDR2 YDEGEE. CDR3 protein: CASSSLQGQAGNTIYF. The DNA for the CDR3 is TGTGCCAGCAGCTCCTTACAGGGCCAGGCGGGAAACACCATATATTTT.

CDR3 region: CASSPQGNTGELFF. CDR3 nucleotides: TGTGCCAGCTCACCCCAGGGGAACACCGGGGAGCTGTTTTTT. The V gene is TRBV18, the J gene TRBJ2-2; TRBD1 might be the D (5 bases). The V end was cut by 3 bases, the J end by 1 base, with 6 bases between. Germline CDR1 reads KGHSH; CDR2 reads LQKENI. The CDR3 runs 14 residues.

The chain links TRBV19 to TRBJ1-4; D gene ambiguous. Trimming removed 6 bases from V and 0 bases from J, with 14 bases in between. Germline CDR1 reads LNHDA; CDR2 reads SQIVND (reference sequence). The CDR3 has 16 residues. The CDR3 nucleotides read TGTGCCAGTAGCCTAGCGACGGCGGCAACTAATGAAAAACTGTTTTTT. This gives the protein CASSLATAATNEKLFF.

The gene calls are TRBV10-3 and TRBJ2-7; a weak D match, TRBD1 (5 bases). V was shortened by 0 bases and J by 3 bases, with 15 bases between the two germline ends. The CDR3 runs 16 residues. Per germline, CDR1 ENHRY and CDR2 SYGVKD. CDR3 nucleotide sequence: TGTGCCATCAGTGAGTCGTCAGGGTATCCCCTCTACGAGCAGTACTTC. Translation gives CAISESSGYPLYEQYF.

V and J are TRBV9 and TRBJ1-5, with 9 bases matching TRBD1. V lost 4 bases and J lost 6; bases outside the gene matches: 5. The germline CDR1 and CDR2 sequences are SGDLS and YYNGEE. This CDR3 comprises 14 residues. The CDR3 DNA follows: TGTGCCAGCAGCCCCGGGGACAGGGTTCAGCCCCAGCATTTT. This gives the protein CASSPGDRVQPQHF.

CDR3 region: CASSWDRLFDSPLHF. Here the CDR3 DNA reads TGTGCCAGCAGTTGGGACAGGCTCTTTGATTCACCCCTCCACTTT. The J gene is TRBJ1-6, the V gene TRBV27; 8 bases are a match to TRBD1. The CDR3 totals 15 residues. CDR1 and CDR2 from the germline V gene are MNHEY and SMNVEV (reference sequence). The trim removed 4 bases at V and 8 bases at J, leaving 7 bases unmatched.

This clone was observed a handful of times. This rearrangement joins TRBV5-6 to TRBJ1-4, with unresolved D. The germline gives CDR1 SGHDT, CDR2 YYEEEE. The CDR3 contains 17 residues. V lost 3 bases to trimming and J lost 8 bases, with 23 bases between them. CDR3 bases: TGTGCCAGCAGCTCAACTACGGGCCGCACCAGAGGGGAAAAACTGTTTTTT. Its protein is CASSSTTGRTRGEKLFF. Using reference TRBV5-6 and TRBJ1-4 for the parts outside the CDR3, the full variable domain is DAGVTQSPTHLIKTRGQQVTLRCSPKSGHDTVSWYQQALGQGPQFIFQYYEEEERQRGNFPDRFSGHQFPNYSSELNVNALLLGDSALYLCASSSTTGRTRGEKLFFGSGTQLSVL.